Below are 28 T cell receptor beta chains sequenced from a single sample in a study of blood T cells in healthy people across ages. A sample-barcoded 5' primer and a J-beta primer mix were used in a second PCR of roughly 7 to 11 cycles. Using its own MiXCR run on the 5' RACE reads, TCRdb lists one record per CDR3 protein. The table lists 550,000 to 700,000 distinct CDR3 sequences, approximately 25% of them singletons. Sequencing input: blood. The receptors were gathered from a woman aged 70-85 years in good health.

J is TRBJ2-5 and V is TRBV18, with D uncertain. This CDR3 contains 15 residues. V lost 0 bases and J 4 bases, leaving 12 bases between the germline ends. The V gene's germline CDR1 is KGHSH and CDR2 LQKENI. The CDR3 DNA sequence: TGTGCCAGCTCACCACCGGTGGGATTGAGAGAGACCCAGTACTTC. It encodes CASSPPVGLRETQYF.

This rearrangement joins TRBV7-2 to TRBJ2-1, with TRBD2 identical over 11 bases. V shed 0 bases, J shed 2 bases, and the junction held 12 bases outside the gene matches. The V gene's germline CDR1 is SGHTA and CDR2 FQGNSA. The CDR3 has 20 residues. The CDR3 region is CASSLAGTSGYQLTYNEQFF. CDR3 coding DNA: TGTGCCAGCAGCTTAGCCGGGACTAGCGGCTACCAACTAACCTACAATGAGCAGTTCTTC.

V usage is TRBV20-1 and J usage is TRBJ2-3, with D possibly matching TRBD2 (7 bases). V lost 0 bases and J 2 bases, leaving 18 bases between the germline ends. Germline CDR1 DFQATT, CDR2 SNEGSKA (reference sequence). This CDR3 has 17 amino acids. CDR3 sequence: CSARDPLGGGATDTQYF. In DNA, the CDR3 is TGCAGTGCTAGAGACCCCCTCGGTGGGGGGGCCACAGATACGCAGTATTTT.

The CDR3 region is CSARTPGRATTNEKLFF. The CDR3 nucleotides are TGCAGTGCTAGAACCCCGGGCAGGGCAACAACTAATGAAAAACTGTTTTTT. The chain carries TRBV20-1 and TRBJ1-4; D might be TRBD1 (5 bases). CDR1 is DFQATT and CDR2 is SNEGSKA in the germline V gene (reference sequence). The ends were cut back, 2 bases at V and 0 bases at J, with 16 bases in the middle. CDR3 length: 17 amino acids.

This clonotype has a count of ten or more. The chain recombines TRBV12-5 with TRBJ1-4; no definite D call. Per germline, CDR1 LGHNT and CDR2 FRNRAP. The CDR3 covers 15 residues. The germline V and J ends were trimmed by 10 bases and 6 bases, with 21 bases remaining between them. The CDR3 DNA sequence: TGTGCTAATCCTTCCACGAATAACGAGGATGAAAAACTGTTTTTT. Protein: CANPSTNNEDEKLFF.

The V call is TRBV6-5, the J call TRBJ2-5; 10 bases line up with TRBD2. The J call may be mistaken, given a closer DNA end match to TRBJ2-1. CDR3 length: 15 amino acids. In germline, CDR1 is MNHEY, CDR2 SVGAGI. CDR3 coding DNA: TGTGCCAGCAGTTACACTAGCGGGGTTGACAATGAGCAGTTCTTC. Amino acids: CASSYTSGVDNEQFF.

A few counts support this clonotype. J is TRBJ1-5 and V is TRBV19; D gene unclear. CDR3 length: 16 residues. V shed 3 bases and J shed 0 bases, with 12 bases lying between them. Germline assignment: CDR1 LNHDA and CDR2 SQIVND (reference sequence). CDR3 DNA: TGTGCCAGTAGTATCGCCGGGAGGCATAGCAATCAGCCCCAGCATTTT. Amino acids: CASSIAGRHSNQPQHF.

This clonotype was seen more than once but under ten times. One end of the junction varies from germline; a read error may be responsible. V is TRBV20-1 and J is TRBJ2-7; 8 nucleotides agree with TRBD2. CDR3 length: 14 amino acids. The germline V gene encodes CDR1 DFQATT and CDR2 SNEGSKA (reference sequence). CDR3 region: CSTSASGWVWEQYF. The DNA for the CDR3 is TGCAGTACTAGCGCTAGCGGGTGGGTCTGGGAGCAGTACTTC.

The chain uses TRBV6-1 and TRBJ1-2; D gene ambiguous. The CDR3 covers 13 residues. Germline V gene lookup returns CDR1 MNHNS and CDR2 SASEGT. Trimming pared 1 base from V and 5 bases from J, leaving 8 bases between. The DNA of the CDR3 is TGTGCCAGCAGTGAAGACCCGGGTTATGGCTACACCTTC. Residues: CASSEDPGYGYTF.

In this sample, this clonotype turned up a few times. This chain uses TRBV7-2 with TRBJ2-4; D is perhaps TRBD2 (6 bases). The germline V gene encodes CDR1 SGHTA and CDR2 FQGNSA. Trimming left V 4 bases short and J 1 base short, with 14 bases between. The CDR3 runs 16 residues. The CDR3 DNA sequence: TGTGCCAGCAGCTCCTGGACGGGGGAGGCCAAAAACATTCAGTACTTC. This codes for CASSSWTGEAKNIQYF.

This clonotype turned up a few times. The V and J genes are TRBV29-1 and TRBJ2-5; 11 bases align to TRBD1. The germline gives CDR1 SQVTM, CDR2 ANQGSEA. The J segment lost 5 bases and the V segment lost 4 bases, leaving 6 bases of the junction unmatched. CDR3 length: 14 residues. The CDR3 DNA reads TGCAGCGTTGTGGGACAGGGGGTCGGGGAGACCCAGTACTTC. It encodes CSVVGQGVGETQYF.

The count of this clonotype is one. V and J are TRBV24-1 and TRBJ2-2, with D possibly matching TRBD1 (5 bases). The CDR3 contains 16 residues. Trimming removed 4 bases from V and 1 base from J, with 12 bases in between. From germline, CDR1 is KGHDR and CDR2 SFDVKD. The CDR3 reads CATSDDRQLNTGELFF. The CDR3 DNA follows: TGTGCCACCAGTGACGATCGACAGCTGAACACCGGGGAGCTGTTTTTT.

This chain joins TRBV6-6 and TRBJ1-1, with D unresolved. V lost 5 bases and J 0 bases, leaving 13 bases between the germline ends. Germline-derived CDR1 and CDR2 are MNHNY and SVGAGI (reference sequence). There are 15 residues in the CDR3. CDR3 nucleotides: TGTGCCAGCAGTAGTGACTTCTACATGAACACTGAAGCTTTCTTT. Translation: CASSSDFYMNTEAFF.

This clonotype turned up a few times. The chain links TRBV6-5 to TRBJ2-5; possible D gene TRBD2, 6 bases. Germline V gene lookup returns CDR1 MNHEY and CDR2 SVGAGI. The V and J ends lost 2 bases and 2 bases respectively, with 12 bases between them. This CDR3 has 15 amino acids. Here the CDR3 reads CASSYGRGRQETQYF. In nucleotides, the CDR3 is TGTGCCAGCAGTTACGGGCGGGGAAGGCAAGAGACCCAGTACTTC.

This chain joins TRBV20-1 and TRBJ2-3; no definite D call. Looked up from germline, CDR1 is DFQATT and CDR2 is SNEGSKA (reference sequence). The V gene lost 4 bases and the J gene lost 0 bases, with 17 bases spanning the gap. This CDR3 spans 16 amino acids. CDR3: CSATPLADRSTDTQYF. The CDR3 region has the DNA TGCAGTGCTACGCCGTTAGCCGACCGGAGCACAGATACGCAGTATTTT.

The V and J genes are TRBV5-1 and TRBJ2-5; D might be TRBD2 (6 bases). Trimming left V 2 bases short and J 5 bases short, with 13 bases between. Germline CDR1 SGHRS, CDR2 YFSETQ. The CDR3 length is 14 residues. In DNA form, the CDR3 reads TGCGCCAGCAGCTTTAGCGGTGTTGGCGAGACCCAGTACTTC. Translated, it gives CASSFSGVGETQYF.

This clonotype was seen repeatedly, ten times or more. The chain uses TRBV7-2 and TRBJ2-4, with a weak D call TRBD1 (5 bases). Germline CDR1 is SGHTA and CDR2 is FQGNSA. V was shortened by 5 bases and J by 7 bases, with 15 bases between the two germline ends. CDR3 length equals 14 residues. CDR3 protein: CASSPQGSGNIQYF. The CDR3 DNA follows: TGTGCCAGCAGCCCGCAGGGATCTGGGAACATTCAGTACTTC.

This clonotype was picked up a small number of times. The chain links TRBV7-2 to TRBJ2-5; 10 nucleotides align to TRBD1. This CDR3 spans 15 amino acids. Trimming at V came to 3 bases and at J to 4 bases, leaving 5 bases not matched to a gene. The germline gives CDR1 SGHTA, CDR2 FQGNSA. The chain's CDR3 is CASSFRDRGIETQYF. The CDR3 region has the DNA TGTGCCAGCAGCTTCAGGGACAGGGGAATAGAGACCCAGTACTTC.

This clonotype has a handful of counts. CDR3 sequence (DNA): TGTGCCAGCAGCCTGGACCAGGGAGAGACCCAGTACTTC. Translation: CASSLDQGETQYF. The J gene is TRBJ2-5, the V gene TRBV11-3, with D tentatively TRBD1 (5 bases). Germline assignment: CDR1 SGHNT and CDR2 YENEEA. The V and J ends lost 5 bases and 4 bases respectively, with 11 bases between them. The CDR3 length is 13 residues.

CDR3 residues: CASSYVGDNQPQHF. In DNA form, the CDR3 reads TGTGCCAGCAGTTATGTTGGGGATAATCAGCCCCAGCATTTT. The rearrangement uses TRBV6-2 or TRBV6-3 and TRBJ1-5; D gene ambiguous. The V gene lost 3 bases and the J gene lost 4 bases, with 10 bases spanning the gap. Germline CDR1 is MNHEY and CDR2 is SVGEGT. CDR3 length: 14 amino acids.

The chain recombines TRBV7-2 with TRBJ1-2; 12 positions match TRBD1. Unmatched junction bases numbered 10, after V lost 4 bases and J lost 4 bases. Germline CDR1 reads SGHTA; CDR2 reads FQGNSA. The CDR3 runs to 17 residues. The chain's CDR3 is CASSSQSGTGGSYGYTF. The CDR3 nucleotides are TGTGCCAGCAGCTCCCAATCCGGGACAGGGGGCTCCTATGGCTACACCTTC.

The rearrangement uses TRBV12-3 or TRBV12-4 and TRBJ2-3; D gene ambiguous. Trimming shortened V by 4 bases and J by 2 bases, and 13 bases separated the two germline ends. This CDR3 spans 15 amino acids. The CDR3 loop is CASSSVRRDTDTQYF. The CDR3 DNA is TGTGCCAGCAGTTCGGTTAGAAGGGACACAGATACGCAGTATTTT.

J is TRBJ1-1 and V is TRBV20-1; D call uncertain. V shed 8 bases and J shed 0 bases, with 16 bases lying between them. The CDR3 length is 14 residues. Per the germline V gene, CDR1 is DFQATT and CDR2 is SNEGSKA (reference sequence). Here the CDR3 DNA reads TGCAGTACCCAAACGGGATTGGTGAACACTGAAGCTTTCTTT. This codes for CSTQTGLVNTEAFF.

The V call is TRBV7-9, the J call TRBJ1-6; D gene ambiguous. The CDR3 has 12 residues. The V end was cut by 6 bases, the J end by 7 bases, with 7 bases between. Germline CDR1 is SEHNR and CDR2 is FQNEAQ (reference sequence). Written as DNA, the CDR3 is TGTGCCAGCAGTTCCGACAATTCACCCCTCCACTTT. Its translation: CASSSDNSPLHF.

This clonotype has just a few counts. The J gene is TRBJ2-1, the V gene TRBV5-1; perhaps TRBD1 as D (5 bases). CDR3 length: 15 amino acids. Per the germline V gene, CDR1 is SGHRS and CDR2 is YFSETQ. V lost 4 bases and J lost 5, with 16 bases in between. For the CDR3, the DNA is TGCGCCAGCAGCCCTGGACACCGAATCGACAATGAGCAGTTCTTC. It is translated as CASSPGHRIDNEQFF. Complete variable domain (other parts from reference TRBV5-1 and TRBJ2-1): KAGVTQTPRYLIKTRGQQVTLSCSPISGHRSVSWYQQTPGQGLQFLFEYFSETQRNKGNFPGRFSGRQFSNSRSEMNVSTLELGDSALYLCASSPGHRIDNEQFFGPGTRLTVL.

This clonotype was picked up a small number of times. The CDR3 loop reads CASSRRGPDRGQVGEKLFF. The CDR3 nucleotides are TGCGCCAGCAGTCGCCGGGGTCCAGACAGGGGGCAAGTAGGTGAAAAACTGTTTTTT. The V and J genes are TRBV4-1 and TRBJ1-4; 10 bases fit TRBD1. The V segment lost 6 bases and the J segment 7 bases; nucleotides outside the gene matches: 20. CDR3 length equals 19 residues. Germline CDR1 MGHRA, CDR2 YSYEKL.

V gene TRBV21-1 combines with J gene TRBJ2-3. TRBV21-1 is labeled a pseudogene. The CDR3 has 16 residues. The CDR3 here is CAGSLEAALVPDTQYF. CDR3 DNA sequence: TGTGCCGGCAGCCTCGAGGCAGCGTTGGTTCCAGATACGCAGTATTTT.

The chain carries TRBV7-2 and TRBJ2-7; tentatively, D is TRBD1 or TRBD2 (7 bases each). Germline CDR1 SGHTA, CDR2 FQGNSA. The CDR3 is made up of 15 amino acids. V was cut by 2 bases and J by 5 bases, with 16 bases left in between. Here the CDR3 reads CASSLREGAMNEQYF. The CDR3 region has the DNA TGTGCCAGCAGCTTAAGGGAGGGGGCGATGAACGAGCAGTACTTC.